The next 20 T cell receptor beta chains were all read from a single sample in a study of blood T cell repertoires in COVID-19. Measured with immunoSEQ multiplex PCR; TCRdb has only the in-frame clones, and not every one. The sample has roughly 150,000 clones; roughly 89% are singletons. Sequenced sample: peripheral blood. All receptors derive from a woman in her 70s with COVID-19, enrolled during active disease.

The J gene is TRBJ1-5, the V gene TRBV30; D remains ambiguous. The CDR3 consists of 12 residues. Germline V CDR1 and CDR2: GTSNPN, SVGIG (reference sequence). V was shortened by 5 bases and J by 4 bases, with 9 bases between the two germline ends. CDR3: CAWGRGNQPQHF. The CDR3 nucleotides read TGTGCCTGGGGGCGGGGAAATCAGCCCCAGCATTTT.

In DNA, the CDR3 is TGTGCCACCAGCGCGCAGGGGGCGGCCTATGGCTACACCTTC. It codes for CATSAQGAAYGYTF. The rearrangement links TRBV15 to TRBJ1-2; 8 nucleotides line up with TRBD1. The ends lost 5 bases at V and 4 bases at J; junction bases unmatched: 6. The CDR3 consists of 14 residues. Germline V lookup: CDR1 LNHNV, CDR2 YYDKDF (reference sequence).

V gene TRBV5-1 combines with J gene TRBJ1-2; 8 positions agree with TRBD1. Germline V lookup: CDR1 SGHRS, CDR2 YFSETQ. The CDR3 length is 15 residues. The J segment lost 4 bases and the V segment lost 3 bases, leaving 8 bases of the junction unmatched. In DNA form, the CDR3 reads TGCGCCAGCAGCTCTTGGACAGGGTGGTCCTATGGCTACACCTTC. Its protein product is CASSSWTGWSYGYTF. The entire variable domain, with the rest obtained from reference TRBV5-1 and TRBJ1-2, is as follows: KAGVTQTPRYLIKTRGQQVTLSCSPISGHRSVSWYQQTPGQGLQFLFEYFSETQRNKGNFPGRFSGRQFSNSRSEMNVSTLELGDSALYLCASSSWTGWSYGYTFGSGTRLTVV.

The rearrangement links TRBV19 to TRBJ1-5; 12 nucleotides match TRBD1. The CDR3 runs 16 residues. Germline lookup yields CDR1 LNHDA and CDR2 SQIVND (reference sequence). The V and J ends lost 7 bases and 3 bases, in that order; junction bases with no gene match: 7. The CDR3 DNA reads as TGTGCCAGTAATGGGGGGGGACAGGGGGCCAATCAGCCCCAGCATTTT. It specifies CASNGGGQGANQPQHF.

The chain combines TRBV14 with TRBJ2-4; no firm D call. Germline CDR1 SGHDN, CDR2 FVKESK. This CDR3 region has 12 residues. Trimming left V 2 bases short and J 8 bases short, with 7 bases between. DNA for the CDR3: TGTGCCAGCAGCCAAAGCCGCGACATTCAGTACTTC. Its translation is CASSQSRDIQYF.

The V call is TRBV5-1, the J call TRBJ2-6; TRBD1 might be the D (5 bases). CDR1 is SGHRS and CDR2 is YFSETQ in the germline V gene. The CDR3 has 16 residues. V was trimmed by 5 bases and J by 0 bases, leaving 12 bases between them. DNA for the CDR3: TGCGCCAGCAGGTTACTACAGGACTCTGGGGCCAACGTCCTGACTTTC. It translates to CASRLLQDSGANVLTF.

CDR3 in amino acids: CASSRRQGARGYTF. CDR3 DNA: TGTGCCAGTAGTAGGAGACAGGGGGCGCGCGGCTACACCTTC. The genes are TRBV19 and TRBJ1-2; 10 bases fit TRBD1. CDR1 and CDR2 from the germline V gene are LNHDA and SQIVND (reference sequence). CDR3 length: 14 amino acids. V was clipped by 4 bases and J by 8 bases; unmatched bases: 7.

This chain uses TRBV9 with TRBJ2-1; 7 nucleotides line up with TRBD1. Germline assignment: CDR1 SGDLS and CDR2 YYNGEE. This CDR3 has 14 residues. The junction had 3 bases not matched to a gene; V was cut back by 3 bases and J by 3 bases. The CDR3 is CASSAAGGYNEQFF. The CDR3 nucleotides read TGTGCCAGCAGCGCTGCAGGGGGCTACAATGAGCAGTTCTTC.

This chain links TRBV5-6 with TRBJ2-1; 10 bases fit TRBD2. The J segment lost 8 bases and the V segment lost 2 bases, leaving 7 bases of the junction unmatched. From germline, CDR1 is SGHDT and CDR2 YYEEEE. The CDR3 has 15 residues. Here the CDR3 reads CASSFSGTSVHEQFF. The CDR3 nucleotides read TGTGCCAGCAGCTTCTCCGGGACTAGCGTACATGAGCAGTTCTTC.

The count of this clone is one. V is TRBV4-1 and J is TRBJ2-3, with D possibly matching TRBD2 (5 bases). V lost 1 base and J lost 4, with 12 bases in between. The germline gives CDR1 MGHRA, CDR2 YSYEKL. This CDR3 comprises 15 residues. CDR3 protein: CASSQVRGFADTQYF. The CDR3 coding sequence is TGCGCCAGCAGCCAAGTTCGGGGATTCGCAGATACGCAGTATTTT.

The chain links TRBV30 to TRBJ1-6; 9 bases fit TRBD1. In germline, CDR1 is GTSNPN, CDR2 SVGIG (reference sequence). The CDR3 sequence is 13 residues long. The trim removed 1 base at V and 10 bases at J, leaving 2 bases unmatched. CDR3 in amino acids: CAWSGDRDSPLHF. The CDR3 DNA is TGTGCCTGGAGTGGGGACAGGGACTCACCCCTCCACTTT.

CDR3 nucleotides: TGTGCCAGCAGCTTAGGGGCAGGGGCTAATTCACCCCTCCACTTT. It yields the protein CASSLGAGANSPLHF. The rearrangement links TRBV7-8 to TRBJ1-6, with D perhaps TRBD1 (6 bases). The V end lost 1 base, the J end lost 6 bases, and 10 bases lay between the germline ends. The CDR3 has 15 residues. CDR1 is SGHVS and CDR2 is FQNEAQ in the germline V gene.

This clone was detected only once. The chain carries TRBV18 and TRBJ1-1; D possibly corresponds to TRBD1 (6 bases). The CDR3 consists of 13 residues. V was trimmed by 6 bases and J by 6 bases, leaving 14 bases between them. Germline lookup yields CDR1 KGHSH and CDR2 LQKENI. CDR3 coding DNA: TGTGCCAGCTCCGCCCTCCACAGGGCTGAAGCTTTCTTT. Its protein product is CASSALHRAEAFF.

The chain links TRBV4-1 to TRBJ1-3; the D gene is possibly TRBD1 (5 bases). V dropped 0 bases and J dropped 3 bases, with 6 bases sitting between them. Germline loops: CDR1 MGHRA, CDR2 YSYEKL. The CDR3 spans 14 residues. CDR3 amino acids: CASSQDRDGNTIYF. The CDR3 bases are TGCGCCAGCAGCCAAGACAGGGATGGAAACACCATATATTTT.

This chain connects TRBV11-2 to TRBJ2-7; tentatively, D is TRBD2 (6 bases). With 1 base removed from V and 6 bases from J, the gap between germline ends came to 10 bases. CDR3 size: 13 residues. The germline CDR1 and CDR2 sequences are SGHAT and FQNNGV. CDR3 region: CASSLVLGGEQYF. In nucleotides, the CDR3 is TGTGCCAGCAGCTTAGTTTTGGGGGGCGAGCAGTACTTC.

A few counts support this clone. This rearrangement joins TRBV5-4 to TRBJ1-2; 7 bases line up with TRBD1. The CDR3 totals 15 residues. CDR1 and CDR2 (germline): SGHNT, YYREEE (reference sequence). J lost 4 bases, V lost 4 bases, and 10 bases had no gene match. DNA for the CDR3: TGTGCCAGCAGCACAGGGGACCGGTTAATCTATGGCTACACCTTC. Its protein is CASSTGDRLIYGYTF.

This rearrangement joins TRBV5-4 to TRBJ2-3; TRBD1 agrees at 7 bases. The V and J ends lost 4 bases and 2 bases, in that order; junction bases with no gene match: 10. The CDR3 loop spans 16 amino acids. Germline V gene lookup returns CDR1 SGHNT and CDR2 YYREEE (reference sequence). CDR3 in amino acids: CASSTAGTEPTDTQYF. Written as DNA, the CDR3 is TGTGCCAGCAGCACGGCCGGGACAGAACCCACAGATACGCAGTATTTT.

The chain combines TRBV3-1 (or the pseudogene TRBV3-2) with TRBJ1-6, with D unclear. The CDR3 is 13 amino acids. Trimming shortened V by 7 bases and J by 11 bases, and 15 bases separated the two germline ends. The germline CDR1 and CDR2 sequences are LGHDT and YNNKEL (reference sequence). The CDR3: CASTPRGMTPLHF. CDR3 nucleotides: TGTGCCAGCACCCCTCGGGGTATGACACCCCTCCACTTT.

This sequence joins TRBV18 and TRBJ2-5; 9 nucleotides match TRBD1. Trimming cost V 4 bases and J 1 base; bases outside gene matches: 4. Germline V lookup: CDR1 KGHSH, CDR2 LQKENI. The CDR3 runs to 15 residues. This chain's CDR3 is CASSRGQGRQETQYF. The CDR3 nucleotides read TGTGCCAGCTCACGGGGACAGGGCCGCCAAGAGACCCAGTACTTC.

The chain's CDR3 is CASSEYRDEKLFF. CDR3 nucleotide sequence: TGTGCCAGCAGTGAGTACAGGGATGAAAAACTGTTTTTT. This chain uses TRBV6-1 with TRBJ1-4, with D possibly matching TRBD1 (6 bases). The CDR3 covers 13 residues. The V and J ends lost 3 bases and 6 bases respectively, with 8 bases between them. Germline V gene lookup returns CDR1 MNHNS and CDR2 SASEGT.